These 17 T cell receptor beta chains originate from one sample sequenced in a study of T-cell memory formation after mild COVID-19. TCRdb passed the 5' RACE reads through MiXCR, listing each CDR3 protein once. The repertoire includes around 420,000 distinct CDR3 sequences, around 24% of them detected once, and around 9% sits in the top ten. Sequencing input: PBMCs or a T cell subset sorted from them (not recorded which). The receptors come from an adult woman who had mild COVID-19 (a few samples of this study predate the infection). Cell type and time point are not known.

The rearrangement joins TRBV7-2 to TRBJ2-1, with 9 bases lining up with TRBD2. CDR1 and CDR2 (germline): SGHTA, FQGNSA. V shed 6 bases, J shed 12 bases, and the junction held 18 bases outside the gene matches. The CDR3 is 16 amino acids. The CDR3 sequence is CASSRDSAGGTMAQFF. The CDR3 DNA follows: TGTGCCAGCAGTCGTGACTCAGCGGGAGGTACAATGGCGCAGTTCTTC.

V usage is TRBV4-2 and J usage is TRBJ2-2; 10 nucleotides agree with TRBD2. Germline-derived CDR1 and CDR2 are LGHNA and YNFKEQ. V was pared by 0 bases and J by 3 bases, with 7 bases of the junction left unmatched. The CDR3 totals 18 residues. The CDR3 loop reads CASSQESQLAGYTGELFF. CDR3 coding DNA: TGTGCCAGCAGCCAAGAGTCGCAACTAGCGGGGTACACCGGGGAGCTGTTTTTT.

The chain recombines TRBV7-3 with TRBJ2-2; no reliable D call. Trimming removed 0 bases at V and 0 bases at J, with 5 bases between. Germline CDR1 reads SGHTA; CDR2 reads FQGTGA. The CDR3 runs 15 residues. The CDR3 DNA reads TGTGCCAGCAGCTTAACAGGGCCGAACACCGGGGAGCTGTTTTTT. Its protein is CASSLTGPNTGELFF.

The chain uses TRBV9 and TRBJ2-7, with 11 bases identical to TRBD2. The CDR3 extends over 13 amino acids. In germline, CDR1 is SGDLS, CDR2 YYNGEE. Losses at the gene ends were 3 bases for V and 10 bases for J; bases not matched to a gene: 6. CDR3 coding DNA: TGTGCCAGCAGCGCTTATAGCGGGAGGGCACAGTACTTC. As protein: CASSAYSGRAQYF.

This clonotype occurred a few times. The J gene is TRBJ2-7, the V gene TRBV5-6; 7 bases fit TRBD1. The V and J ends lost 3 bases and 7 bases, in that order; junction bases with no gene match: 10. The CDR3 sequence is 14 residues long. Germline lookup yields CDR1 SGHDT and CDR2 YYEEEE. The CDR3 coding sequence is TGTGCCAGCAGCTCATTACAGGGGAGTGAGGAGCAGTACTTC. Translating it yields CASSSLQGSEEQYF.

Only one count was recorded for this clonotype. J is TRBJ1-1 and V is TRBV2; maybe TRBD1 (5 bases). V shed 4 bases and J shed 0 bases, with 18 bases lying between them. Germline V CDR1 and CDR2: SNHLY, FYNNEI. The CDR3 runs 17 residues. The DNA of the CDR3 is TGTGCCAGCAGTGGGGGGATAAAGGCCCTTATGAACACTGAAGCTTTCTTT. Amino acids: CASSGGIKALMNTEAFF. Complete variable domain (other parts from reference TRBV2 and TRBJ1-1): EPEVTQTPSHQVTQMGQEVILRCVPISNHLYFYWYRQILGQKVEFLVSFYNNEISEKSEIFDDQFSVERPDGSNFTLKIRSTKLEDSAMYFCASSGGIKALMNTEAFFGQGTRLTVV.

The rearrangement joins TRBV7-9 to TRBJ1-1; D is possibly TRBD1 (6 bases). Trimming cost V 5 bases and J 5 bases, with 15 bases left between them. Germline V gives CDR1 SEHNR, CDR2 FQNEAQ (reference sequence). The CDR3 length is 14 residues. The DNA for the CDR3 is TGTGCCAGCAGCAGTACAGGGAAGGGGACTGAAGCTTTCTTT. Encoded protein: CASSSTGKGTEAFF.

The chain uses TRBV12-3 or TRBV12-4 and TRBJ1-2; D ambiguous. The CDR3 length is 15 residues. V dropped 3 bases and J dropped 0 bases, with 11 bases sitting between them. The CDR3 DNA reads TGTGCCAGCAGTTTGGATGCGGGTGCTAACTATGGCTACACCTTC. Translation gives CASSLDAGANYGYTF.

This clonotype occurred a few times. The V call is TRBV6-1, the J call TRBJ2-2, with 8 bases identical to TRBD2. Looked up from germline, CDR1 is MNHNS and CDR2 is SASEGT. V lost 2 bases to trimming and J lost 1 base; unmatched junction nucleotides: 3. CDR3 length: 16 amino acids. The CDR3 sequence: CASSEQAGENTGELFF. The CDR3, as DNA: TGTGCCAGCAGTGAACAAGCGGGGGAGAACACCGGGGAGCTGTTTTTT.

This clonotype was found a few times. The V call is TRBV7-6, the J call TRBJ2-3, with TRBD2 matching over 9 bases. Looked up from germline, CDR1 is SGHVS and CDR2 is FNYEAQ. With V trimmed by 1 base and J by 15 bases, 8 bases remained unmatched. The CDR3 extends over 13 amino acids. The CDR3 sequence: CASSLGGGLAPYF. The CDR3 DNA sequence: TGTGCCAGCAGCTTAGGTGGGGGACTAGCTCCCTATTTT.

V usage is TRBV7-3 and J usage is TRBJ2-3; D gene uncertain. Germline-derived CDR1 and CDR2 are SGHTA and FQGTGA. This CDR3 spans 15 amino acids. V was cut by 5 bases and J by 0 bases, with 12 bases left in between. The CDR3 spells CASSPKDGSTDTQYF. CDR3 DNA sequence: TGTGCCAGCAGCCCAAAGGACGGAAGCACAGATACGCAGTATTTT.

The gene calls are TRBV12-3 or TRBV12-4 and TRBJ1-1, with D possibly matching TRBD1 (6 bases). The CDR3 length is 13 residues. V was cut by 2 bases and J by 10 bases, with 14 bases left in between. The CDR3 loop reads CASSLNREGRAFF. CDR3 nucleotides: TGTGCCAGCAGTTTAAACAGGGAGGGCCGAGCTTTCTTT.

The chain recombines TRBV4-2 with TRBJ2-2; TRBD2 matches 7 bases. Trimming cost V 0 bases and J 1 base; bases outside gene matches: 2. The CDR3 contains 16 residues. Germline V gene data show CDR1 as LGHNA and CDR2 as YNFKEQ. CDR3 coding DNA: TGTGCCAGCAGCCAAGATCCGGGGGGGAACACCGGGGAGCTGTTTTTT. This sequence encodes CASSQDPGGNTGELFF.

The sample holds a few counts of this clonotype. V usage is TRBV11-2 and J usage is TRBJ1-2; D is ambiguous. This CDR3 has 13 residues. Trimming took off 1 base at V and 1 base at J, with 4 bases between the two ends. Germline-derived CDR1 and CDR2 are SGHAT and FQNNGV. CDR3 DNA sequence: TGTGCCAGCAGCTTAGGTATTAACTATGGCTACACCTTC. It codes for CASSLGINYGYTF. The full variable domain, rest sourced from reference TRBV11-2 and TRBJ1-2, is EAGVAQSPRYKIIEKRQSVAFWCNPISGHATLYWYQQILGQGPKLLIQFQNNGVVDDSQLPKDRFSAERLKGVDSTLKIQPAKLEDSAVYLCASSLGINYGYTFGSGTRLTVV.

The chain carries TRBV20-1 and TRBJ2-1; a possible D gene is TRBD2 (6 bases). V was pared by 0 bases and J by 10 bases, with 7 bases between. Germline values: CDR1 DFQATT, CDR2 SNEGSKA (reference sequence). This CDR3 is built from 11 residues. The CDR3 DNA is TGCAGTGCTAGAGATGGGGGGGAGCAGTTCTTC. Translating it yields CSARDGGEQFF.

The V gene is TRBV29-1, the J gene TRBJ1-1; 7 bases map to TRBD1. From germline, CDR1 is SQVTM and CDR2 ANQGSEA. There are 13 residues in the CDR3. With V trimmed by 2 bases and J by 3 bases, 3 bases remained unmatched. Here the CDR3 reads CSVEIGQDTEAFF. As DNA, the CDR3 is TGCAGCGTTGAAATTGGACAGGACACTGAAGCTTTCTTT.

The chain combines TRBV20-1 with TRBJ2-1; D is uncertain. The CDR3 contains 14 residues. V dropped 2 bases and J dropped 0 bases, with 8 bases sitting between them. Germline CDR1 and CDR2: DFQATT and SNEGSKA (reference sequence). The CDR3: CSARPSSSYNEQFF. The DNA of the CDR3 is TGCAGTGCTAGACCGTCGAGCTCCTACAATGAGCAGTTCTTC.